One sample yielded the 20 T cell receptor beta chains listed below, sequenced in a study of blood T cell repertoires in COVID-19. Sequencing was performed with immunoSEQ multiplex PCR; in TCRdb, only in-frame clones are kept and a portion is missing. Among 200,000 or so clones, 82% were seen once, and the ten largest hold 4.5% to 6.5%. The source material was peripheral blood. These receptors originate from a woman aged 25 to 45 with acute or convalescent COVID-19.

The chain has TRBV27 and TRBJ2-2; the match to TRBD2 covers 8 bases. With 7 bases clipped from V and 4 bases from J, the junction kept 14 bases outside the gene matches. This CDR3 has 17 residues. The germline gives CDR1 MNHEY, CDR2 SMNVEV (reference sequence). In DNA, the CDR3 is TGTGCCAGCACCCAAGCCCCAGCGGGAGTAGTCACCGGGGAGCTGTTTTTT. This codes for CASTQAPAGVVTGELFF.

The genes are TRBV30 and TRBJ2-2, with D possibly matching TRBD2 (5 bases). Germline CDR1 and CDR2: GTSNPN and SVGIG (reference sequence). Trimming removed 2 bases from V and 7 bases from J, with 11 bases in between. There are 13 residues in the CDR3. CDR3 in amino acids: CAWSRGRDGELFF. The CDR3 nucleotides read TGTGCCTGGAGTCGAGGGCGAGACGGGGAGCTGTTTTTT.

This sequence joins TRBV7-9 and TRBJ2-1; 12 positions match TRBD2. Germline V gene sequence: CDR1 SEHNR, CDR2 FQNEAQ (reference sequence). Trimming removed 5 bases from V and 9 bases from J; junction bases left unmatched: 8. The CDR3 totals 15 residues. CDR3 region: CASSERLAGAAEQFF. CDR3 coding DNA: TGTGCCAGCAGCGAAAGACTAGCGGGAGCCGCTGAGCAGTTCTTC.

The CDR3 loop is CASSLNPAGTGAYTF. Written as DNA, the CDR3 is TGTGCCAGCAGTTTGAATCCGGCCGGGACAGGGGCCTACACCTTC. The chain carries TRBV27 and TRBJ1-2, with 10 bases aligning to TRBD1. There are 15 residues in the CDR3. CDR1 is MNHEY, CDR2 SMNVEV, per germline (reference sequence). V shed 3 bases, J shed 10 bases, and the junction held 11 bases outside the gene matches.

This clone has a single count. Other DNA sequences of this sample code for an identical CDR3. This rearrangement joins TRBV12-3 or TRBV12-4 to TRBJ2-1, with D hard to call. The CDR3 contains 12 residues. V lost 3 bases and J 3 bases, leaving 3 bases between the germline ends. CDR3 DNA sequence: TGTGCCAGCAGTTTCAACTACAATGAGCAGTTCTTC. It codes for CASSFNYNEQFF.

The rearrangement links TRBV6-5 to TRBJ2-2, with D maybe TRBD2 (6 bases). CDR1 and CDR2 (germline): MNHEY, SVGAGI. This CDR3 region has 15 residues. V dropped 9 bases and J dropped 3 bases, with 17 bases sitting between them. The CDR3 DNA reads TGTGCCAGTCGCAAAGGAGGGTTGCACACCGGGGAGCTGTTTTTT. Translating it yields CASRKGGLHTGELFF.

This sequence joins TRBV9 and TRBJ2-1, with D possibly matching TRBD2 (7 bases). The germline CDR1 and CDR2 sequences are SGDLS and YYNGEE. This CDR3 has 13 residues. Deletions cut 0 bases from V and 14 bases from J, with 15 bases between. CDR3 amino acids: CASSVESGEGEFF. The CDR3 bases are TGTGCCAGCAGCGTAGAGTCCGGGGAGGGGGAGTTCTTC.

In DNA form, the CDR3 reads TGTGCCAGTAGTATCACAGCAAGTAATGAAAAACTGTTTTTT. Translating it yields CASSITASNEKLFF. The chain uses TRBV19 and TRBJ1-4; the D is unclear. Germline V gene lookup returns CDR1 LNHDA and CDR2 SQIVND (reference sequence). This CDR3 spans 14 amino acids. Trimming stripped 3 bases from V and 4 bases from J, with 9 bases between. Based on the CDR3 plus reference TRBV19 and TRBJ1-4, the full variable domain is DGGITQSPKYLFRKEGQNVTLSCEQNLNHDAMYWYRQDPGQGLRLIYYSQIVNDFQKGDIAEGYSVSREKKESFPLTVTSAQKNPTAFYLCASSITASNEKLFFGSGTQLSVL.

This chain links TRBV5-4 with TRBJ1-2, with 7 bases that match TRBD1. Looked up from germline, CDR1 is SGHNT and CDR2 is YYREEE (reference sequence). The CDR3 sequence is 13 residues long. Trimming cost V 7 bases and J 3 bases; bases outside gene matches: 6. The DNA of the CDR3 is TGTGCCAGCGGAAGTACAGGGGACTATGGCTACACCTTC. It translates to CASGSTGDYGYTF.

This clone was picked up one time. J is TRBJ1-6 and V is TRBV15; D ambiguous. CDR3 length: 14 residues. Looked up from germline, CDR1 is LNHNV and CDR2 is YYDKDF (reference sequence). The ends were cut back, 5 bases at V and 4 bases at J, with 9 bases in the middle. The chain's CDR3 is CATSSDPYNSPLHF. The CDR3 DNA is TGTGCCACCAGCTCAGATCCGTATAATTCACCCCTCCACTTT.

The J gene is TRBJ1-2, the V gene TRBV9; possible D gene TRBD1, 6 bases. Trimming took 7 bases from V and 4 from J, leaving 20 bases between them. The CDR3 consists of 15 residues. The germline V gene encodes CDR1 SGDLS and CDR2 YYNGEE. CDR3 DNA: TGTGCCAGCCCGGGCCGGGCAGGGGAAATCTATGGCTACACCTTC. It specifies CASPGRAGEIYGYTF.

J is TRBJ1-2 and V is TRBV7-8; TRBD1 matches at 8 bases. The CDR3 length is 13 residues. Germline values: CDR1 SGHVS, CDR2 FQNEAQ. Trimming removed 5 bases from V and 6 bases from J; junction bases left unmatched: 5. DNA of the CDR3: TGTGCCAGCAGCCCAGCAGGGGGCAATGGCTACACCTTC. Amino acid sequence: CASSPAGGNGYTF.

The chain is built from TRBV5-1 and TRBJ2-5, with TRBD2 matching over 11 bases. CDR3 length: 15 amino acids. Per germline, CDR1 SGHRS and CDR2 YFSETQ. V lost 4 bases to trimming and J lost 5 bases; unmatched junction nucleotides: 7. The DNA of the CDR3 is TGCGCCAGCAGCGGTAGCGGGGGGGCAGGGGAGACCCAGTACTTC. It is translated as CASSGSGGAGETQYF.

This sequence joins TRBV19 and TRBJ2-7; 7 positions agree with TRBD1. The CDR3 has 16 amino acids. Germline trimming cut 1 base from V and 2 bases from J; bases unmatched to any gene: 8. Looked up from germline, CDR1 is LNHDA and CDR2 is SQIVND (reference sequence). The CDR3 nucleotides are TGTGCCAGTAGTATAGCCCCCAGAGGGACAGCCTACGAGCAGTACTTC. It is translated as CASSIAPRGTAYEQYF.

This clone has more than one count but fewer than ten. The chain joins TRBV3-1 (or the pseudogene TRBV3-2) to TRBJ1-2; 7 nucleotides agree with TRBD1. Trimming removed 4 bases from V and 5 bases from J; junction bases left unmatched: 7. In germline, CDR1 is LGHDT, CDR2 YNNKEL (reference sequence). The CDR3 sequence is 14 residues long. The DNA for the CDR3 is TGTGCCAGCAGCCCTCAGACGACAGGGTATGGCTACACCTTC. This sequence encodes CASSPQTTGYGYTF.

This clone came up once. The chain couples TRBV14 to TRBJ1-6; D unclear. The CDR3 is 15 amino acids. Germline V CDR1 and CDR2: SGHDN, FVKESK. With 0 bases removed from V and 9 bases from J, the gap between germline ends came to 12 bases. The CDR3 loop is CASSQERLGISPLHF. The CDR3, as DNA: TGTGCCAGCAGCCAAGAGAGACTCGGGATTTCACCCCTCCACTTT.

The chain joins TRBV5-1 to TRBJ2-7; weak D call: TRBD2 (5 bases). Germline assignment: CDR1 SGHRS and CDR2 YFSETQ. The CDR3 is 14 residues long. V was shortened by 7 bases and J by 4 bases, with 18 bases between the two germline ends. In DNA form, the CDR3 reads TGCGCCAGCGGCACCGGGATCCGGCCTTACGAGCAGTACTTC. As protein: CASGTGIRPYEQYF. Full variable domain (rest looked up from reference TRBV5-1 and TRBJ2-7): KAGVTQTPRYLIKTRGQQVTLSCSPISGHRSVSWYQQTPGQGLQFLFEYFSETQRNKGNFPGRFSGRQFSNSRSEMNVSTLELGDSALYLCASGTGIRPYEQYFGPGTRLTVT.

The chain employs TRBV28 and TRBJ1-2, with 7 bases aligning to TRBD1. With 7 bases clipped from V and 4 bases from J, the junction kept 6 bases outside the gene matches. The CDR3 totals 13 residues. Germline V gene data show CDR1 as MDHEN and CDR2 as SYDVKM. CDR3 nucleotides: TGTGCCAGCAAGACAGGGACCCTCTATGGCTACACCTTC. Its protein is CASKTGTLYGYTF.

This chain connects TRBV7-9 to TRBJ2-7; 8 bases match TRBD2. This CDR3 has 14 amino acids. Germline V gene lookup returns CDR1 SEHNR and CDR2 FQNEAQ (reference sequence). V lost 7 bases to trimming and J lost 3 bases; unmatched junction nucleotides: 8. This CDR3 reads CASTPAGDYYEQYF. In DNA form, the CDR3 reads TGTGCCAGCACCCCAGCGGGAGACTACTACGAGCAGTACTTC.

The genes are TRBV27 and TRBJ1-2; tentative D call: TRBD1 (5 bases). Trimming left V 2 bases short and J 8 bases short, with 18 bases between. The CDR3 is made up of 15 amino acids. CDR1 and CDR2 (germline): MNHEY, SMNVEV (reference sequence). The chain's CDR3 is CASSLERQGFRGYTF. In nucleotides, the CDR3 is TGTGCCAGCAGTTTAGAACGGCAGGGTTTTCGGGGCTACACCTTC.